The clone carrying this TCR beta chain was detected only a few times. Its matching antigen is unknown. The data originate from a study of cytomegalovirus exposure and HLA in healthy donors. Study-wide results and caveats: CMV serostatus was the only recorded immune exposure for donors. The study flagged some 170 TCR beta chains as cytomegalovirus-associated.

PCR was performed using 60 Vbeta and 13 Jbeta primers. Here immunoSEQ multiplex PCR was the method, and the copy in TCRdb shows in-frame clones only, minus some. The table shows fewer than 20,000 clones, with less than 85% occurring only once. The germline V gene encodes CDR1 MGHDK and CDR2 SYGVNS. CDR3 length equals 14 residues. Trimming stripped 3 bases from V and 3 bases from J, with 9 bases between. Donors were nominally healthy when sampled, though unrecorded immune exposures were likely. The rearrangement joins TRBV25-1 to TRBJ2-1; D remains unclear. The sequenced material came from PBMCs. This TCR was recovered from a human donor in good health. CDR3 in amino acids: CASSETGLYNEQFF. For the CDR3, the DNA is TGTGCCAGCAGTGAGACGGGTCTCTACAATGAGCAGTTCTTC.